This T cell receptor (beta chain) was recorded in a study of beta chain features in type 1 diabetes. This clone was seen more than once but under ten times. The study reverse transcribed the entire isolated RNA, so it sequenced expressed TCRB transcripts. Here immunoSEQ multiplex PCR was the method, and the copy in TCRdb shows in-frame clones only, minus some. The sample lists about 220,000 clones, around 9.9% occurring once. V lost 7 bases, J lost 7 bases, and 16 bases lay in between. This CDR3 has 13 amino acids. CDR1 and CDR2 from the germline V gene are MGHDK and SYGVNS. A heparinised blood draw that averaged about 100 mL was obtained once from each donor.

Sequenced sample: central memory CD4+ T cells from blood. The TCR originated in a man between 18 and 35 years old in good health. The rearrangement links TRBV25-1 to TRBJ1-1; perhaps TRBD1 as D (6 bases). Written as DNA, the CDR3 is TGTGCCAGCAATGGACAGAACCGCCGTGAAGCTTTCTTT. Translation gives CASNGQNRREAFF.